Following are 26 T cell receptor beta chains from one sample sequenced in a study of blood T cell repertoires in COVID-19. Clones were read by immunoSEQ multiplex PCR, and TCRdb kept only the in-frame ones, dropping some. Of some 300,000 clones detected, around 90% appear once; the ten largest clones hold approximately 0.98%. The sequenced sample consisted of peripheral blood. The receptors were sampled from a woman in her forties with COVID-19, enrolled during active disease.

The chain links TRBV5-1 to TRBJ1-4; D call uncertain. The CDR3 covers 14 residues. CDR1 is SGHRS and CDR2 is YFSETQ in the germline V gene. The V and J ends lost 4 bases and 0 bases respectively, with 7 bases between them. The CDR3 DNA reads TGCGCCAGCAGCATCCGGTCAACTAATGAAAAACTGTTTTTT. Residues: CASSIRSTNEKLFF.

The J gene is TRBJ2-7, the V gene TRBV7-2; D is ambiguous. CDR3 length equals 15 residues. Germline values: CDR1 SGHTA, CDR2 FQGNSA. V lost 5 bases, J lost 0 bases, and 14 bases lay in between. In DNA, the CDR3 is TGTGCCAGCAGCCTAAAGCGATACGACTCCTACGAGCAGTACTTC. As protein: CASSLKRYDSYEQYF.

This clone is a singleton in its sample. The chain links TRBV7-3 to TRBJ1-5, with D possibly matching TRBD1 (6 bases). CDR3 size: 13 residues. The germline gives CDR1 SGHTA, CDR2 FQGTGA. V lost 6 bases and J lost 4, with 10 bases in between. DNA of the CDR3: TGTGCCAGCAGTTTTGACAGGAATCAGCCCCAGCATTTT. Its protein product is CASSFDRNQPQHF.

The chain couples TRBV12-3 or TRBV12-4 to TRBJ2-5; possibly TRBD2 for D (5 bases). There are 13 residues in the CDR3. V was trimmed by 7 bases and J by 4 bases, leaving 13 bases between them. CDR3 DNA: TGTGCCAGCACCCCGGGGTCCGCAGAGACCCAGTACTTC. Its translation: CASTPGSAETQYF.

The chain links TRBV24-1 to TRBJ2-3, with a weak D call TRBD1 (5 bases). The ends were cut back, 0 bases at V and 7 bases at J, with 7 bases in the middle. The CDR3 extends over 13 amino acids. The germline CDR1 and CDR2 sequences are KGHDR and SFDVKD. CDR3 in DNA: TGTGCCACCAGTGATTTGCCAGGGTATACGCAGTATTTT. Its protein is CATSDLPGYTQYF.

This sequence joins TRBV7-8 and TRBJ1-1; TRBD1 matches 9 bases. The V segment lost 1 base and the J segment 5 bases; nucleotides outside the gene matches: 8. In germline, CDR1 is SGHVS, CDR2 FQNEAQ. The CDR3 covers 16 residues. The CDR3 loop is CASSLVLQGAYTEAFF. CDR3 sequence (DNA): TGTGCCAGCAGCTTAGTCTTACAGGGGGCTTATACTGAAGCTTTCTTT.

The V gene is TRBV18, the J gene TRBJ1-4, with TRBD1 identical over 10 bases. From germline, CDR1 is KGHSH and CDR2 LQKENI. V shed 6 bases and J 2 bases; nucleotides not matched to a gene: 3. The CDR3 covers 15 residues. This CDR3 reads CASSPTGGTNEKLFF. As DNA, the CDR3 is TGTGCCAGCTCCCCGACAGGGGGCACTAATGAAAAACTGTTTTTT.

The chain has TRBV6-2 or TRBV6-3 and TRBJ2-7; the match to TRBD1 covers 8 bases. This CDR3 comprises 14 residues. The germline gives CDR1 MNHEY, CDR2 SVGEGT. V gave up 4 bases and J gave up 4 bases; unmatched junction bases: 6. Here the CDR3 DNA reads TGTGCCAGCAGTTCGGGACAGGTTCGTTACGAGCAGTACTTC. Translating it yields CASSSGQVRYEQYF.

The CDR3 bases are TGCAGCGGGGGACAGGCCGGTTCCGGGGAGCTGTTTTTT. This translates into CSGGQAGSGELFF. This chain joins TRBV29-1 and TRBJ2-2; 8 nucleotides match TRBD1. V lost 7 bases and J lost 6; bases outside the gene matches: 7. This CDR3 is 13 amino acids long. Looked up from germline, CDR1 is SQVTM and CDR2 is ANQGSEA.

The chain employs TRBV18 and TRBJ2-5; no clear D gene. V was cut by 2 bases and J by 4 bases, with 11 bases left in between. This CDR3 comprises 14 residues. CDR1 and CDR2 (germline): KGHSH, LQKENI. CDR3 amino acids: CASSPAPLRETQYF. In DNA form, the CDR3 reads TGTGCCAGCTCACCAGCCCCCCTACGAGAGACCCAGTACTTC.

V is TRBV5-1 and J is TRBJ1-2; 7 bases map to TRBD1. Germline trimming cut 4 bases from V and 1 base from J; bases unmatched to any gene: 4. The CDR3 is made up of 14 amino acids. In germline, CDR1 is SGHRS, CDR2 YFSETQ. CDR3 nucleotide sequence: TGCGCCAGCAGCGGGGACAGAAATAACTATGGCTACACCTTC. This encodes CASSGDRNNYGYTF.

The chain employs TRBV19 and TRBJ1-1, with D tentatively TRBD1 (5 bases). CDR3 length: 13 amino acids. Germline loops: CDR1 LNHDA, CDR2 SQIVND (reference sequence). V was clipped by 10 bases and J by 4 bases, with 16 bases between them. CDR3 residues: CATRPGGGTEAFF. The CDR3 coding sequence is TGTGCCACCAGACCCGGGGGTGGCACTGAAGCTTTCTTT.

The rearrangement uses TRBV11-3 and TRBJ2-1; weak D call: TRBD2 (7 bases). Germline loops: CDR1 SGHNT, CDR2 YENEEA. CDR3 length equals 15 residues. Trimming left V 4 bases short and J 5 bases short, with 15 bases between. The CDR3 coding sequence is TGTGCCAGCAGCTGGGGGGCTAGCGGACACAATGAGCAGTTCTTC. This sequence encodes CASSWGASGHNEQFF.

The chain has TRBV7-2 and TRBJ1-1; 7 nucleotides match TRBD1. CDR3 length equals 14 residues. Germline loops: CDR1 SGHTA, CDR2 FQGNSA. The trim removed 3 bases at V and 1 base at J, leaving 2 bases unmatched. CDR3 sequence reads: CASSFRDRNTEAFF. The CDR3 DNA sequence: TGTGCCAGCAGCTTCCGGGACAGGAACACTGAAGCTTTCTTT.

CDR3 DNA: TGCGCCAGCAGCCCCGGGGGGGCAGGGAGAGGCGAGCAGTACTTC. Amino acids: CASSPGGAGRGEQYF. This chain joins TRBV5-1 and TRBJ2-7; TRBD2 agrees at 8 bases. V shed 4 bases and J 6 bases; nucleotides not matched to a gene: 12. The V gene's germline CDR1 is SGHRS and CDR2 YFSETQ. The CDR3 consists of 15 residues.

The chain is built from TRBV28 and TRBJ2-2; 8 nucleotides agree with TRBD1. The CDR3 has 14 residues. In germline, CDR1 is MDHEN, CDR2 SYDVKM. Trimming took 6 bases from V and 6 from J; bases not matched to a gene: 6. DNA of the CDR3: TGTGCCAGCAGGCAAGACAGGGGAGCCGGGGAGCTGTTTTTT. Protein: CASRQDRGAGELFF.

This chain connects TRBV6-4 to TRBJ1-1; D may be TRBD1 (5 bases). The V end was cut by 4 bases, the J end by 1 base, with 7 bases between. CDR1 and CDR2 (germline): MRHNA, SNTAGT. This CDR3 comprises 13 residues. CDR3 bases: TGTGCCAGCAGTGCCACAGGGAACACTGAAGCTTTCTTT. It codes for CASSATGNTEAFF.

The rearrangement links TRBV28 to TRBJ2-2; D is possibly TRBD2 (6 bases). This CDR3 spans 14 amino acids. Between the trimmed V and J ends, which lost 6 bases and 5 bases, there was a span of 13 bases. CDR1 is MDHEN and CDR2 is SYDVKM in the germline V gene. The CDR3 DNA follows: TGTGCCAGCAGATATACGGGAGTTACCGGGGAGCTGTTTTTT. It translates to CASRYTGVTGELFF. The variable domain in full, completed from reference TRBV28 and TRBJ2-2, reads DVKVTQSSRYLVKRTGEKVFLECVQDMDHENMFWYRQDPGLGLRLIYFSYDVKMKEKGDIPEGYSVSREKKERFSLILESASTNQTSMYLCASRYTGVTGELFFGEGSRLTVL.

The CDR3 sequence: CASLPGGRGSPLHF. The CDR3 nucleotides read TGTGCCAGCTTGCCCGGCGGTCGGGGATCACCCCTCCACTTT. The rearrangement uses TRBV28 and TRBJ1-6, with D hard to call. This CDR3 contains 14 residues. Trimming left V 8 bases short and J 10 bases short, with 18 bases between. Germline V lookup: CDR1 MDHEN, CDR2 SYDVKM.

This chain joins TRBV9 and TRBJ2-7; D possibly corresponds to TRBD1 (5 bases). Per germline, CDR1 SGDLS and CDR2 YYNGEE. Trimming removed 4 bases at V and 7 bases at J, with 12 bases between. The CDR3 spans 12 residues. The CDR3, as DNA: TGTGCCAGCAGCCCCCAGGGTAGTGAGCAGTACTTC. It yields the protein CASSPQGSEQYF.

The chain has TRBV7-2 and TRBJ2-3; unclear D gene. Germline V CDR1 and CDR2: SGHTA, FQGNSA. Trimming cost V 7 bases and J 3 bases, with 11 bases left between them. There are 13 residues in the CDR3. The CDR3 loop is CASTPPGTDTQYF. The CDR3, as DNA: TGTGCCAGCACCCCCCCGGGTACAGATACGCAGTATTTT.

The chain employs TRBV9 and TRBJ2-1; tentative D call: TRBD2 (5 bases). The CDR3 spans 14 residues. V gave up 3 bases and J gave up 5 bases, with 12 bases separating them. Germline CDR1 and CDR2: SGDLS and YYNGEE. The CDR3 coding sequence is TGTGCCAGCAGCGCCCGGGAAGTCGACAATGAGCAGTTCTTC. It encodes CASSAREVDNEQFF. Using reference TRBV9 and TRBJ2-1 for the parts outside the CDR3, the full variable domain is DSGVTQTPKHLITATGQRVTLRCSPRSGDLSVYWYQQSLDQGLQFLIQYYNGEERAKGNILERFSAQQFPDLHSELNLSSLELGDSALYFCASSAREVDNEQFFGPGTRLTVL.

This clone has just one count. This chain links TRBV24-1 with TRBJ1-4; D not certain. The V gene's germline CDR1 is KGHDR and CDR2 SFDVKD. With 2 bases removed from V and 0 bases from J, the gap between germline ends came to 9 bases. This CDR3 is 16 amino acids long. The CDR3 DNA reads as TGTGCCACCAGTGATTCCCGGCAGGCAACTAATGAAAAACTGTTTTTT. Translating it yields CATSDSRQATNEKLFF.

This sequence joins TRBV7-2 and TRBJ1-1; 7 bases line up with TRBD1. The CDR3 length is 16 residues. CDR1 and CDR2 from the germline V gene are SGHTA and FQGNSA. The trim removed 5 bases at V and 3 bases at J, leaving 12 bases unmatched. The CDR3 spells CASSVKPTTGYTEAFF. CDR3 sequence (DNA): TGTGCCAGCAGCGTTAAACCTACGACAGGGTACACTGAAGCTTTCTTT.

On this clone: In the same sample, other DNA sequences code for this CDR3. The chain has TRBV28 and TRBJ1-1; D uncertain. The CDR3 totals 12 residues. The V end lost 5 bases, the J end lost 1 base, and 5 bases lay between the germline ends. The germline V gene has CDR1 MDHEN and CDR2 SYDVKM. This chain's CDR3 is CASSLRNTEAFF. DNA for the CDR3: TGTGCCAGCAGTCTCAGGAACACTGAAGCTTTCTTT. Combining the CDR3 with reference TRBV28 and TRBJ1-1 gives the whole variable domain DVKVTQSSRYLVKRTGEKVFLECVQDMDHENMFWYRQDPGLGLRLIYFSYDVKMKEKGDIPEGYSVSREKKERFSLILESASTNQTSMYLCASSLRNTEAFFGQGTRLTVV.

The chain is built from TRBV10-2 and TRBJ1-1, with D unclear. From germline, CDR1 is WSHSY and CDR2 SAAADI. This CDR3 is built from 14 residues. V lost 7 bases and J 2 bases, leaving 14 bases between the germline ends. DNA of the CDR3: TGCGCCAGCAATCCCCCCGGGAGTAACACTGAAGCTTTCTTT. Encoded protein: CASNPPGSNTEAFF.